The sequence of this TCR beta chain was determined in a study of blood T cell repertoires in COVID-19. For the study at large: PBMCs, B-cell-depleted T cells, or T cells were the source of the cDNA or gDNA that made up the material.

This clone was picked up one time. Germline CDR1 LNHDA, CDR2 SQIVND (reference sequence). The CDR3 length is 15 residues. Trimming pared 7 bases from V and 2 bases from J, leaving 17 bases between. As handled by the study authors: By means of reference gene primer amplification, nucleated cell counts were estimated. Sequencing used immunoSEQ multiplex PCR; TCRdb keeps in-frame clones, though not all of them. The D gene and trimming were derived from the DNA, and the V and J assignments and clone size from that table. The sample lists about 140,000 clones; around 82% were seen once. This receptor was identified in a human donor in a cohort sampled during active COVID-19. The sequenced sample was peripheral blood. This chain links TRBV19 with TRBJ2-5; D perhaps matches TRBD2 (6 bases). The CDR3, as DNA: TGTGCCAGTATGGGAGGACAACTACGTCAAGAGACCCAGTACTTC. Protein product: CASMGGQLRQETQYF.